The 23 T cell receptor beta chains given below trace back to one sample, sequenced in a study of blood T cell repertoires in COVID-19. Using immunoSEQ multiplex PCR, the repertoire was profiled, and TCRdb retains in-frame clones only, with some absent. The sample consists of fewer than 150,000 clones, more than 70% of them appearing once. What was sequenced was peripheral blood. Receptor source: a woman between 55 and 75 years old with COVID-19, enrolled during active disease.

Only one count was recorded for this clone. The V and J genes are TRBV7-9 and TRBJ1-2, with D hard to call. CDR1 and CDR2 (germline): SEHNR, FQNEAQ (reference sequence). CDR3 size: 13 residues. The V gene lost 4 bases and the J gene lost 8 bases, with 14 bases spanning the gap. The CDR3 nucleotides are TGTGCCAGCAGCTCAGATGGCCTGTACGGCTACACCTTC. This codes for CASSSDGLYGYTF.

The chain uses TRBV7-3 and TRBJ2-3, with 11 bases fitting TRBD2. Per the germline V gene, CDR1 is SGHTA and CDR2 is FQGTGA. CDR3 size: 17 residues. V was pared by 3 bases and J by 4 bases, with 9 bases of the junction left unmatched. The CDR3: CASSFLSSGGRSDTQYF. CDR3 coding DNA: TGTGCCAGCAGCTTCTTATCTAGCGGGGGGCGATCAGATACGCAGTATTTT.

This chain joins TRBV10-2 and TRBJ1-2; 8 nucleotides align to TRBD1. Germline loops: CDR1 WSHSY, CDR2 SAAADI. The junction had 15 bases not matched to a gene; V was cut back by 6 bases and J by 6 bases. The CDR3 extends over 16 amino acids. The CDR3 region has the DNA TGCGCCAGCAGCGCTCGGGGACAGGTTACGCTTAATGGCTACACCTTC. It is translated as CASSARGQVTLNGYTF.

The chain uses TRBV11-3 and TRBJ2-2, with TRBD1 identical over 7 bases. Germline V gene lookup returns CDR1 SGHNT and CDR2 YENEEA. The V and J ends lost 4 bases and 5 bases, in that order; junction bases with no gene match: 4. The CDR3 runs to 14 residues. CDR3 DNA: TGTGCCAGCAGCTCGACAGGGTTTACCGGGGAGCTGTTTTTT. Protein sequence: CASSSTGFTGELFF.

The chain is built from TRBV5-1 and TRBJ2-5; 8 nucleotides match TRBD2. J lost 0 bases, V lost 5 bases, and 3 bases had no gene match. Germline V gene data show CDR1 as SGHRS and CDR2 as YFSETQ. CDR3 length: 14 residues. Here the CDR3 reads CASRQLADQETQYF. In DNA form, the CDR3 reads TGCGCCAGCAGACAACTAGCGGACCAAGAGACCCAGTACTTC.

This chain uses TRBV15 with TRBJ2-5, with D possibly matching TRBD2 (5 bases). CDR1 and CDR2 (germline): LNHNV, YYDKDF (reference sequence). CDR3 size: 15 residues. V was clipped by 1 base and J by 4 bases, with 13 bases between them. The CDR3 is CATSRVFGVGETQYF. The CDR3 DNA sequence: TGTGCCACCAGCAGAGTGTTCGGGGTGGGAGAGACCCAGTACTTC.

The CDR3 DNA is TGTGCCAGTAGTAACCTACAGGAGACTAGCACAGATACGCAGTATTTT. Protein sequence: CASSNLQETSTDTQYF. The chain combines TRBV19 with TRBJ2-3, with D possibly being TRBD1 (5 bases). The CDR3 is 16 amino acids. Looked up from germline, CDR1 is LNHDA and CDR2 is SQIVND (reference sequence). V lost 4 bases and J 0 bases, leaving 14 bases between the germline ends.

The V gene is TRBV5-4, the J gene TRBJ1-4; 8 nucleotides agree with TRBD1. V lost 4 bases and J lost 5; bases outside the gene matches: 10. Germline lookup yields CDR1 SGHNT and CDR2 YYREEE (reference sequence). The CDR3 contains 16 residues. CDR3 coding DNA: TGTGCCAGCAGCGTAAACCCACAGGGGGGAAATGAAAAACTGTTTTTT. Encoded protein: CASSVNPQGGNEKLFF. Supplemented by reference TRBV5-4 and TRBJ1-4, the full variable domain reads ETGVTQSPTHLIKTRGQQVTLRCSSQSGHNTVSWYQQALGQGPQFIFQYYREEENGRGNFPPRFSGLQFPNYSSELNVNALELDDSALYLCASSVNPQGGNEKLFFGSGTQLSVL.

CDR3 bases: TGTGCCAGCAGTTACGGGCAGTGGGAGACCCAGTACTTC. It yields the protein CASSYGQWETQYF. This sequence joins TRBV6-2 or TRBV6-3 and TRBJ2-5; D ambiguous. The germline gives CDR1 MNHEY, CDR2 SVGEGT. The CDR3 is 13 amino acids. Trimming stripped 2 bases from V and 5 bases from J, with 9 bases between.

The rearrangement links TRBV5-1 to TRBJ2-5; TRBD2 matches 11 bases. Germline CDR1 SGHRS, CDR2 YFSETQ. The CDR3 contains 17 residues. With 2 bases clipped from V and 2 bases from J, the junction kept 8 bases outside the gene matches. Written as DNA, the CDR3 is TGCGCCAGCAGCTTTGGTAGCGGGGGGGTAGGACAAGAGACCCAGTACTTC. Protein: CASSFGSGGVGQETQYF.

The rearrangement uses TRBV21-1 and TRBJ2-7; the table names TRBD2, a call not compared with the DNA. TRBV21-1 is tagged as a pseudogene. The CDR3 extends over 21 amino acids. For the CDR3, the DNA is TGTGCCAGCAGCCGGGGGGAGCTGAAGATCCCCCGCGGTTCGCCCACCTACGAGCAGTACTTC. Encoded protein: CASSRGELKIPRGSPTYEQYF.

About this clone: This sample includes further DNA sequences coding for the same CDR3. The chain's CDR3 is CASSLAGQGAAFF. Here the CDR3 DNA reads TGTGCCAGCAGCTTAGCCGGGCAGGGGGCGGCTTTCTTT. The V and J genes are TRBV7-9 and TRBJ1-1; the match to TRBD1 covers 8 bases. Germline V lookup: CDR1 SEHNR, CDR2 FQNEAQ (reference sequence). The V segment lost 0 bases and the J segment 11 bases; nucleotides outside the gene matches: 5. The CDR3 sequence is 13 residues long.

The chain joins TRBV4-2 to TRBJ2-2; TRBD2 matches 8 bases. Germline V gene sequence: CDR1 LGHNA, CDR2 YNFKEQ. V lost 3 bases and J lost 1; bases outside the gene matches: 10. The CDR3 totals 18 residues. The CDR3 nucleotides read TGTGCCAGCAGCCAGGGGATTTCGCGGGGGGTGAACACCGGGGAGCTGTTTTTT. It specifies CASSQGISRGVNTGELFF.

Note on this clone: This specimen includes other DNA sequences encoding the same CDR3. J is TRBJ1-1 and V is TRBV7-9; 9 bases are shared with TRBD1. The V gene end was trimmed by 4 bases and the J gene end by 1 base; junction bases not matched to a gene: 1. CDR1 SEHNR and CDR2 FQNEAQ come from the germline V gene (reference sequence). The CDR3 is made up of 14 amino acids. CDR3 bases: TGTGCCAGCAGCTCGGGACAGGGGAACACTGAAGCTTTCTTT. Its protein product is CASSSGQGNTEAFF.

The CDR3 DNA reads TGTGCCTGGGCACCCGACCAAAGGGGGTCACCCCTCCACTTT. Encoded protein: CAWAPDQRGSPLHF. The chain uses TRBV30 and TRBJ1-6, with D possibly being TRBD1 (6 bases). CDR3 length: 14 amino acids. Germline values: CDR1 GTSNPN, CDR2 SVGIG (reference sequence). V was cut by 5 bases and J by 10 bases, with 18 bases left in between.

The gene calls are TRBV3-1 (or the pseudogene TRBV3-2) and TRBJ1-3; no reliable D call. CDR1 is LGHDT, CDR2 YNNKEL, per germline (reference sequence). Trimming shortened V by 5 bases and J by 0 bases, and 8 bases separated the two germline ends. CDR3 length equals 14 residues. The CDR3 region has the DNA TGTGCCAGCAGCTTACAGTCCTCTGGAAACACCATATATTTT. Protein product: CASSLQSSGNTIYF.

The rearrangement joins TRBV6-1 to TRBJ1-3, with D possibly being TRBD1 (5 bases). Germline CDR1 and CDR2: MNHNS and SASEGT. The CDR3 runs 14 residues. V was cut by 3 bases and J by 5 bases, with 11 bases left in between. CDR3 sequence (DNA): TGTGCCAGCAGTGAGGGGGGGGTCCGAAACACCATATATTTT. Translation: CASSEGGVRNTIYF.

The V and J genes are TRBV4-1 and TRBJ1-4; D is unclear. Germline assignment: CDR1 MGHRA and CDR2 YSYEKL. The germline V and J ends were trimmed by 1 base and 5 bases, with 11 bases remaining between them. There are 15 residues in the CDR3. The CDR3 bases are TGCGCCAGCAGCCAAGTGGTCGGTTCAAATGAAAAACTGTTTTTT. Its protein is CASSQVVGSNEKLFF.

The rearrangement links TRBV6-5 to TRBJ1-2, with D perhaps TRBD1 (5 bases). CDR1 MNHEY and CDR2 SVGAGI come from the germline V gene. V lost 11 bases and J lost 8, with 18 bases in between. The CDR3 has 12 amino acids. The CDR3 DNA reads TGTGCCTACCAAAGCGGGGCGATGGGCTACACCTTC. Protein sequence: CAYQSGAMGYTF.

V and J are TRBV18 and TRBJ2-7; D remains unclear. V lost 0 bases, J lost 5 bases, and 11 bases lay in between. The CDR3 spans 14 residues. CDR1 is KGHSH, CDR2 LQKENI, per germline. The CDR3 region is CASSPPAQNHEQYF. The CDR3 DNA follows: TGTGCCAGCTCACCACCCGCCCAGAACCACGAGCAGTACTTC.

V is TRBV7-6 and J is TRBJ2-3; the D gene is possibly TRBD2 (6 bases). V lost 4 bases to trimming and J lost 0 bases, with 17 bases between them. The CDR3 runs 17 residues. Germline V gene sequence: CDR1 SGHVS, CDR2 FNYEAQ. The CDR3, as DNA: TGTGCCAGCAGCTCCGGAGGGGTGGCCTCTAGCACAGATACGCAGTATTTT. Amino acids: CASSSGGVASSTDTQYF.

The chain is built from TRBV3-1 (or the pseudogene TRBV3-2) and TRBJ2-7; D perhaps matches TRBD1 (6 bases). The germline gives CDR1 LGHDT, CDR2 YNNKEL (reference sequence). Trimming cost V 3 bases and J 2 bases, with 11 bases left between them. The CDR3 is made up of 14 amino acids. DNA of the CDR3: TGTGCCAGCAGCCAGAGGACAGTGACCTACGAGCAGTACTTC. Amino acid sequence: CASSQRTVTYEQYF.

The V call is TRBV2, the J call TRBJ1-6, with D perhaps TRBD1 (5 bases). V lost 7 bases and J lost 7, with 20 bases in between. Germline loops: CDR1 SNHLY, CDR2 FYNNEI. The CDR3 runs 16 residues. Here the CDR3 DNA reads TGTGCCAGCACTTGGGAGGGGCTAATCGGAAATTCACCCCTCCACTTT. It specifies CASTWEGLIGNSPLHF.